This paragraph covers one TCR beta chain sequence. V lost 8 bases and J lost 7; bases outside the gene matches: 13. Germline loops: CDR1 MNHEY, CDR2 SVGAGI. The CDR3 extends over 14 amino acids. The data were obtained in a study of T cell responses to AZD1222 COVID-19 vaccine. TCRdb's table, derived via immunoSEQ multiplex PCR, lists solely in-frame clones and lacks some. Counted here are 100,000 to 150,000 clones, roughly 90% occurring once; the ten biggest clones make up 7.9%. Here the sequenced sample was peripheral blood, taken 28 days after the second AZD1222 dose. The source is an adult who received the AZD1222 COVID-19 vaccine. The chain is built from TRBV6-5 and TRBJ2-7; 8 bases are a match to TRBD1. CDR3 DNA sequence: TGTGCCAGCGAAAGGGCAGGGGGCGCGGGTGAGCAGTACTTC. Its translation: CASERAGGAGEQYF.